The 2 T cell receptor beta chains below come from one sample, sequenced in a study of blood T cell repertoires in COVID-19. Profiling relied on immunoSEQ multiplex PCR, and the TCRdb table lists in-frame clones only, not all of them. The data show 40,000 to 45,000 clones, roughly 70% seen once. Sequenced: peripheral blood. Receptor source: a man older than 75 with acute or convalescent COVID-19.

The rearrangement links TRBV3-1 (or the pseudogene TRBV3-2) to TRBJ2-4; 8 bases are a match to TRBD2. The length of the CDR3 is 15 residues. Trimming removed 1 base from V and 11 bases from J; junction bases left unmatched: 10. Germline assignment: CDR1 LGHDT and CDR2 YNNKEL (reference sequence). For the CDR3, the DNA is TGTGCCAGCAGCCAAGCGTCGGGAGGGAGGGGGGTTCAGTACTTC. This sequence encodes CASSQASGGRGVQYF.

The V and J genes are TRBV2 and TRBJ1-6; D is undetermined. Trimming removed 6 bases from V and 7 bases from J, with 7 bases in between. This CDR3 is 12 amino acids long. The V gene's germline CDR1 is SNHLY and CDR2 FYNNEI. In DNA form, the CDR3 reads TGTGCCAGCAGCCGGGGAAATTCACCCCTCCACTTT. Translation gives CASSRGNSPLHF. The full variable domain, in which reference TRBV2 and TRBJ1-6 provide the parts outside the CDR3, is EPEVTQTPSHQVTQMGQEVILRCVPISNHLYFYWYRQILGQKVEFLVSFYNNEISEKSEIFDDQFSVERPDGSNFTLKIRSTKLEDSAMYFCASSRGNSPLHFGNGTRLTVT.